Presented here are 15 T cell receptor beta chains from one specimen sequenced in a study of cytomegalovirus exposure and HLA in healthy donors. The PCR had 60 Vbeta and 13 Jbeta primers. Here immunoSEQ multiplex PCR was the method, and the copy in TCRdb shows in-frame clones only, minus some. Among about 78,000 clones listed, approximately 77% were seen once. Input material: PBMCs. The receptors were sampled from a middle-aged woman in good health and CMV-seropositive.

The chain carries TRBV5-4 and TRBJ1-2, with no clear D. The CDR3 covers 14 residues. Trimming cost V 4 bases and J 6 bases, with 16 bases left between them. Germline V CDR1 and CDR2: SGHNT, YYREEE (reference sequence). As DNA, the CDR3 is TGTGCCAGCAGCCTAAATGGGAGGGAGGATGGCTACACCTTC. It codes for CASSLNGREDGYTF.

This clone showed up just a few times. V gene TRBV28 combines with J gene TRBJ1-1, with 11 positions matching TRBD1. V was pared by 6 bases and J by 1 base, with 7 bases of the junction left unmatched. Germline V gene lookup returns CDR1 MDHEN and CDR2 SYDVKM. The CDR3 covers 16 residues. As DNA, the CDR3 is TGTGCCAGCAGGCACTCGGGACAGGGGGAGAACACTGAAGCTTTCTTT. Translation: CASRHSGQGENTEAFF.

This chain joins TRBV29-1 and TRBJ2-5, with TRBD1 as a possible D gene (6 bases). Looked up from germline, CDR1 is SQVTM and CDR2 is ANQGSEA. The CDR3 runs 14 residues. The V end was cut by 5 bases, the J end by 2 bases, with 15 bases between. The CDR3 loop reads CSVKTGLRQETQYF. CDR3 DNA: TGCAGCGTTAAAACAGGGCTGAGGCAAGAGACCCAGTACTTC. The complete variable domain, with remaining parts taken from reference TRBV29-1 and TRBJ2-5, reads SAVISQKPSRDICQRGTSLTIQCQVDSQVTMMFWYRQQPGQSLTLIATANQGSEATYESGFVIDKFPISRPNLTFSTLTVSNMSPEDSSIYLCSVKTGLRQETQYFGPGTRLLVL.

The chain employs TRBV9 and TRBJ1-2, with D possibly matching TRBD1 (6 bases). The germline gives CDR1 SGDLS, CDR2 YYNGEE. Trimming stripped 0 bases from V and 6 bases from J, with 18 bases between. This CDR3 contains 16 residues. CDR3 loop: CASSVGIGQSTHGYTF. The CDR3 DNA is TGTGCCAGCAGCGTAGGAATCGGACAGTCCACACATGGCTACACCTTC. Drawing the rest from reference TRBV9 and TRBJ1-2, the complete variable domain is DSGVTQTPKHLITATGQRVTLRCSPRSGDLSVYWYQQSLDQGLQFLIQYYNGEERAKGNILERFSAQQFPDLHSELNLSSLELGDSALYFCASSVGIGQSTHGYTFGSGTRLTVV.

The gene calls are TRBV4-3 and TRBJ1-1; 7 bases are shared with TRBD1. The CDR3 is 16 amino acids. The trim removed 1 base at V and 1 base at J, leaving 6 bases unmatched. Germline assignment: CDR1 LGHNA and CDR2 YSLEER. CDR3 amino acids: CASSQGGDRTNTEAFF. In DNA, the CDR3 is TGCGCCAGCAGCCAAGGTGGGGACAGAACGAACACTGAAGCTTTCTTT.

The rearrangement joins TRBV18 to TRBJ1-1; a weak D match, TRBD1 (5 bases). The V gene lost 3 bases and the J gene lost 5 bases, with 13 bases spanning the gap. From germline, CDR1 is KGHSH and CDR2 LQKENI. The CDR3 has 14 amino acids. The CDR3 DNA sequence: TGTGCCAGCTCACCGGGACTCACGAGGACTGAAGCTTTCTTT. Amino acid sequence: CASSPGLTRTEAFF.

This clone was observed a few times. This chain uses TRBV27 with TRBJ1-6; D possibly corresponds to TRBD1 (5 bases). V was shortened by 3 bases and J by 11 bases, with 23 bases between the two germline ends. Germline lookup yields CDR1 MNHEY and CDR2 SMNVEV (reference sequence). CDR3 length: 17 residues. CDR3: CASSFLPGGGEAPPLHF. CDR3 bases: TGTGCCAGCAGTTTCCTCCCCGGGGGGGGTGAAGCCCCACCCCTCCACTTT.

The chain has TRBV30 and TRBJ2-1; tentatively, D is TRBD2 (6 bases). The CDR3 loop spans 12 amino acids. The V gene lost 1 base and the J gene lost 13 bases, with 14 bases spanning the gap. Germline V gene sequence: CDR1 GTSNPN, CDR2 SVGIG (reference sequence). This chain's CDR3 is CAWSALGGYQFF. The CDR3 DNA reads TGTGCCTGGAGTGCCCTGGGGGGTTACCAGTTCTTC. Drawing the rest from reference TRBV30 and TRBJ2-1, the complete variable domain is SQTIHQWPATLVQPVGSPLSLECTVEGTSNPNLYWYRQAAGRGLQLLFYSVGIGQISSEVPQNLSASRPQDRQFILSSKKLLLSDSGFYLCAWSALGGYQFFGPGTRLTVL.

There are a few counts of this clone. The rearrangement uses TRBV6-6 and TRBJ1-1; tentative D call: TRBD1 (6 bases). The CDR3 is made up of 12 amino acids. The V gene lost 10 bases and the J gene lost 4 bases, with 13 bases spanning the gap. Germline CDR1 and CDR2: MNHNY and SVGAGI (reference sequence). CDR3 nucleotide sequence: TGTGCCACCAGGGGAACAGGCACTGAAGCTTTCTTT. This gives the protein CATRGTGTEAFF.

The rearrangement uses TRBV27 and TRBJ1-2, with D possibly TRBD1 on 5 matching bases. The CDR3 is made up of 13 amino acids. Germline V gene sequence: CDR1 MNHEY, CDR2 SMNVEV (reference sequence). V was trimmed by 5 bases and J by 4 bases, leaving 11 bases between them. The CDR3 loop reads CASSNTGSYGYTF. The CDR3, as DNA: TGTGCCAGCAGTAATACAGGATCCTATGGCTACACCTTC.

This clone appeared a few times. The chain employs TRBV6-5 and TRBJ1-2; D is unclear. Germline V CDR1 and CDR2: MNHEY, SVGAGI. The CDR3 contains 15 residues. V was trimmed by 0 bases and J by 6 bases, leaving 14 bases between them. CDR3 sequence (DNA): TGTGCCAGCAGTTACTCGAGGGTGAACTCCAATGGCTACACCTTC. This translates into CASSYSRVNSNGYTF.

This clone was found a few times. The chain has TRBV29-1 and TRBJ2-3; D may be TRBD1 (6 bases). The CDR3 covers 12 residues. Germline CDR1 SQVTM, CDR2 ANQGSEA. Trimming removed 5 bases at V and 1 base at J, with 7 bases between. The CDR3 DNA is TGCAGCGTTCGACAGGGCACAGATACGCAGTATTTT. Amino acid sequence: CSVRQGTDTQYF.

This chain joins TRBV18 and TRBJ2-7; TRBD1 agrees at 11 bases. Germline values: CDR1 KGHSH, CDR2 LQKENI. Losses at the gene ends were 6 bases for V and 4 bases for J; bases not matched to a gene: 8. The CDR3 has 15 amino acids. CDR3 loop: CASSQGQGAIYEQYF. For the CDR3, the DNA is TGTGCCAGCTCTCAAGGACAGGGGGCGATATACGAGCAGTACTTC.

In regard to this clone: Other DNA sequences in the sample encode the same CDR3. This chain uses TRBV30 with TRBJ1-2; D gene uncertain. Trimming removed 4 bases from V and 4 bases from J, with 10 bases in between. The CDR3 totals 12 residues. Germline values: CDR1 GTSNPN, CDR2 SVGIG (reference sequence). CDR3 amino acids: CAWNPSGYGYTF. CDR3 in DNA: TGTGCCTGGAACCCGTCGGGCTATGGCTACACCTTC.

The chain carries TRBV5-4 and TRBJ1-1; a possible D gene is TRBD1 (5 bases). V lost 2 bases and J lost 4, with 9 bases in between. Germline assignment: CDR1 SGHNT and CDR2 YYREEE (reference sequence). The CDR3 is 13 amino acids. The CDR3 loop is CASSFGGITEAFF. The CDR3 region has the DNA TGTGCCAGCAGCTTTGGGGGGATCACTGAAGCTTTCTTT.